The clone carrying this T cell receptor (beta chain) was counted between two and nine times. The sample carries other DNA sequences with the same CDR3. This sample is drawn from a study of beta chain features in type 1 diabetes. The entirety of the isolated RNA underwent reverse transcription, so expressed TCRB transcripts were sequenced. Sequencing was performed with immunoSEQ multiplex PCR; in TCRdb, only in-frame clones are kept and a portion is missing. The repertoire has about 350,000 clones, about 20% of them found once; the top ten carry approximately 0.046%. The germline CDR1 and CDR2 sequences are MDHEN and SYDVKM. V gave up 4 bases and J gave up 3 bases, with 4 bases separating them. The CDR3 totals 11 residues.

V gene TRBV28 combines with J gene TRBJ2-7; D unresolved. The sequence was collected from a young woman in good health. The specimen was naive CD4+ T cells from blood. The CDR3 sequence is CASSSYYEQYF. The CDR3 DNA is TGTGCCAGCAGTTCTTACTACGAGCAGTACTTC.